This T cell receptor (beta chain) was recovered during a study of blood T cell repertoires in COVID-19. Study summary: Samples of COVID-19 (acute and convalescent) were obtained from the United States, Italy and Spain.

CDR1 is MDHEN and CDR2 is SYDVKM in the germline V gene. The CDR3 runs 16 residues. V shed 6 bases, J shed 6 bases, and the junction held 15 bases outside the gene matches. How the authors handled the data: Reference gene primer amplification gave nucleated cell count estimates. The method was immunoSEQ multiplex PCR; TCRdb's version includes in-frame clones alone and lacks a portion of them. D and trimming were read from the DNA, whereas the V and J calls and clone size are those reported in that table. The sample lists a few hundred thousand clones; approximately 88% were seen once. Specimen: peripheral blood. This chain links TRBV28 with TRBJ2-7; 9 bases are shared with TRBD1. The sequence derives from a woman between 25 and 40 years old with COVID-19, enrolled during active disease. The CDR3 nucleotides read TGTGCCAGCAGCTCACCAACCCGGACAGGGGACGGCGAGCAGTACGTC. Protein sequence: CASSSPTRTGDGEQYV.